The rows below give T cell receptor beta chains drawn from one sample of a study of Ad26.COV2.S vaccination and SARS-CoV-2 variants. Only in-frame clones appear in the TCRdb table, and some are missing; sequencing was by immunoSEQ multiplex PCR. The profile shows about 680,000 clones, approximately 88% of them singletons. The material was peripheral blood, obtained in a trial of Ad26.COV2.S vaccine versus placebo. The receptors were gathered from a person between 18 and 59 years old who received the Ad26.COV2.S COVID-19 vaccine or a placebo. The conserved cysteine and the conserved F or W are not part of the CDR3 here.

>TRBJ2-5|TRBV7-2
ASSFTQGRETQY
>TRBJ1-2|TRBV19
ASSTDIYGYT
>TRBJ2-2|TRBV9
ASSVATGPGELF
>TRBJ1-4|TRBV3-1/TRBV3-2
ASSFGPEKLF
>TRBJ2-7|TRBV3-1/TRBV3-2
ASITGGPLSYEQY
>TRBJ1-2|TRBV9
ASSVAGTANYGYT
>TRBJ2-7|TRBV7-2
ASSQPTGGQDEQY
>TRBJ2-4|TRBV27
ASSLFGGNIQY
>TRBJ1-3|TRBV18
ASSLPPSTSGNTIY
>TRBJ1-6|TRBV27
ASSFAYNSPLH
>TRBJ1-1|TRBV6-5
ASSILGDTEAF
>TRBJ2-7|TRBV3-1/TRBV3-2
ASSQVPKSHEQY
>TRBJ1-2|TRBV5-1
ASSFGDRGLNGYT
>TRBJ1-2|TRBV3-1/TRBV3-2
ASSRSGQGVYGYT